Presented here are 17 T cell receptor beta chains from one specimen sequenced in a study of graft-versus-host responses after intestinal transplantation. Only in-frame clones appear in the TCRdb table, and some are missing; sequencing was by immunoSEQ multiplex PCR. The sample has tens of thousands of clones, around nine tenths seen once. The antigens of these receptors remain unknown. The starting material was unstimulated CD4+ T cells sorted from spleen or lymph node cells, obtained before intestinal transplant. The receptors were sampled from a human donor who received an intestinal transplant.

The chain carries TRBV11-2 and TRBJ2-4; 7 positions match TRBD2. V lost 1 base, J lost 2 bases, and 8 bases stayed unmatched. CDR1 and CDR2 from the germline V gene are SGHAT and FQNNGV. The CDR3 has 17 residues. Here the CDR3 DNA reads TGTGCCAGCAGCTTAGTACCAGCGGGAAGCTCCAAAAACATTCAGTACTTC. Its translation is CASSLVPAGSSKNIQYF.

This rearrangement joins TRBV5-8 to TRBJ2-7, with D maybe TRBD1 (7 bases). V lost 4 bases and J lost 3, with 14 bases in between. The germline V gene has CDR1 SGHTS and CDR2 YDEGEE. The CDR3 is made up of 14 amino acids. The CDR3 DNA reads TGTGCCAGCAGCGCGGGACAGATCAACTACGAGCAGTACTTC. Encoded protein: CASSAGQINYEQYF.

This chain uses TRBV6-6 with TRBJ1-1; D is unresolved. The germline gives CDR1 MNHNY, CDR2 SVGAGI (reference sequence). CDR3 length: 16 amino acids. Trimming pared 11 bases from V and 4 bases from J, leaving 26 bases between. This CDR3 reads CAANTWGGREGTEAFF. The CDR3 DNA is TGTGCCGCTAATACCTGGGGAGGGAGGGAGGGCACTGAAGCTTTCTTT.

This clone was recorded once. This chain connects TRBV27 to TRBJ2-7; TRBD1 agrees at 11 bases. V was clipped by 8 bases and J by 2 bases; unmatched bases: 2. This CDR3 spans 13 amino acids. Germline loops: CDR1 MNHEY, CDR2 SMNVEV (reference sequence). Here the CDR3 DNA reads TGTGCCAGCGCGGACAGGGGGCCCTACGAGCAGTACTTC. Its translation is CASADRGPYEQYF.

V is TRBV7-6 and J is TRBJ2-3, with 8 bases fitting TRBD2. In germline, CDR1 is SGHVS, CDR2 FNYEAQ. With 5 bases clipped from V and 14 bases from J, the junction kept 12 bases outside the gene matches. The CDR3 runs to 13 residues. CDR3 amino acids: CASSPRGNSGAYF. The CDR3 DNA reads TGTGCCAGCAGCCCACGTGGGAATAGCGGGGCGTATTTT.

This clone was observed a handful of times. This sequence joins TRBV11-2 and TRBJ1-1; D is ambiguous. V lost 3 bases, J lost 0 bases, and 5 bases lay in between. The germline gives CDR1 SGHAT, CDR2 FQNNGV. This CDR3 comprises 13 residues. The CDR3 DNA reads TGTGCCAGCAGCTTCCGGTTGAACACTGAAGCTTTCTTT. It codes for CASSFRLNTEAFF.

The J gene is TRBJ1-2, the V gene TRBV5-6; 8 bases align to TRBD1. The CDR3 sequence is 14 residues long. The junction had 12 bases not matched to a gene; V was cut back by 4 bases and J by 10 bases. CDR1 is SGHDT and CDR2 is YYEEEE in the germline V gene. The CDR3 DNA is TGTGCCAGCAGCAGGGGACAGGACCGGTGGGACTACACCTTC. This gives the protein CASSRGQDRWDYTF.

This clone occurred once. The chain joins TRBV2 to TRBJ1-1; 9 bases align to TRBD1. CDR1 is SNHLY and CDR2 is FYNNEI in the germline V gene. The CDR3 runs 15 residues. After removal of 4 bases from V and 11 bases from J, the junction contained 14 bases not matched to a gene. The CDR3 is CASSGWMGQGVRAFF. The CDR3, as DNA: TGTGCCAGCAGTGGGTGGATGGGACAGGGAGTTCGGGCTTTCTTT. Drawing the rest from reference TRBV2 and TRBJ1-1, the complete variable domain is EPEVTQTPSHQVTQMGQEVILRCVPISNHLYFYWYRQILGQKVEFLVSFYNNEISEKSEIFDDQFSVERPDGSNFTLKIRSTKLEDSAMYFCASSGWMGQGVRAFFGQGTRLTVV.

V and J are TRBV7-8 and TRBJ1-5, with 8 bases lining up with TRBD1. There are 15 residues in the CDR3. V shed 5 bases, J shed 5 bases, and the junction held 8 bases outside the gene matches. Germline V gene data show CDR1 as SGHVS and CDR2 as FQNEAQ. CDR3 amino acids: CASSPGGRGDQPQHF. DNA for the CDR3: TGTGCCAGCAGCCCAGGGGGCAGGGGGGATCAGCCCCAGCATTTT.

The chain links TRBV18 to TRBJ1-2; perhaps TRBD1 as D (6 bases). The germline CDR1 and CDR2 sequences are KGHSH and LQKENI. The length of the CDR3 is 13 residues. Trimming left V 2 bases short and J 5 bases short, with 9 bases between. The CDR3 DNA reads TGTGCCAGCTCACCAGGGGGCGTTTATGGCTACACCTTC. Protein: CASSPGGVYGYTF.

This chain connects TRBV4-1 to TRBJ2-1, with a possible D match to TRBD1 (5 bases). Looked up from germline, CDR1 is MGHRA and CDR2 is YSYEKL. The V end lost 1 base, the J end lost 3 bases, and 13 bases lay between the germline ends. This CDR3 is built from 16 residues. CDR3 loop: CASSQGTNFLYNEQFF. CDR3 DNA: TGCGCCAGCAGCCAAGGGACAAACTTCCTCTACAATGAGCAGTTCTTC.

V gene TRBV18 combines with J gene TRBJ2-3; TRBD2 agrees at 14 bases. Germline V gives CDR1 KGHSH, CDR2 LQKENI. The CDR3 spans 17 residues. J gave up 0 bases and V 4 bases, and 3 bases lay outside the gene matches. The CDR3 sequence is CASSLGLAGGSTDTQYF. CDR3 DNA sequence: TGTGCCAGCTCACTCGGACTAGCGGGGGGTAGCACAGATACGCAGTATTTT.

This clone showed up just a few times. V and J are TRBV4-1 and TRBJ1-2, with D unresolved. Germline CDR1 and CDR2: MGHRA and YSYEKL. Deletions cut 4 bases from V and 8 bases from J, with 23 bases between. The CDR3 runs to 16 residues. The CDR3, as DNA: TGCGCCAGCAGCCTCGCGCAGCGCAGCCACGGCGGGGGCTACACCTTC. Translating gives CASSLAQRSHGGGYTF.

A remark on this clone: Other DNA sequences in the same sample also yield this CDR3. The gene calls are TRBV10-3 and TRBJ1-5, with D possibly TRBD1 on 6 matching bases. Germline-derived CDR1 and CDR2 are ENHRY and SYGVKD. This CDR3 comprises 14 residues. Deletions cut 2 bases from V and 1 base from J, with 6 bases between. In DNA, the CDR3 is TGTGCCATCAGTGAGCAGGGGAGCAATCAGCCCCAGCATTTT. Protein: CAISEQGSNQPQHF.

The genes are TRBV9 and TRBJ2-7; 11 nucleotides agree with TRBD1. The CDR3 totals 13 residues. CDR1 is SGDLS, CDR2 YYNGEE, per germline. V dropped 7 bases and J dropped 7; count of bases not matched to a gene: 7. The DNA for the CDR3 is TGTGCCAGCGAGGACAGGGGGCTCAGAGAGCAGTACTTC. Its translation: CASEDRGLREQYF.

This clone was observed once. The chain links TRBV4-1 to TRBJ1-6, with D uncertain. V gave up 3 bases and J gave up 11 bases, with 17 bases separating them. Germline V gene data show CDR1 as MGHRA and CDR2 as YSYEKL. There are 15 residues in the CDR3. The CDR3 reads CASSQSGGVPTPLHF. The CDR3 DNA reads TGCGCCAGCAGCCAGAGCGGCGGTGTACCGACACCCCTCCACTTT.

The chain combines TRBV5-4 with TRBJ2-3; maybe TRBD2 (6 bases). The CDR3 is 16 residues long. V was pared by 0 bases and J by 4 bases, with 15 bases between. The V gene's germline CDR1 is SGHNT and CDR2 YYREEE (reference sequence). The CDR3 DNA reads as TGTGCCAGCAGCTTGGACCAAGTCGGGAGCGCAGATACGCAGTATTTT. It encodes CASSLDQVGSADTQYF.